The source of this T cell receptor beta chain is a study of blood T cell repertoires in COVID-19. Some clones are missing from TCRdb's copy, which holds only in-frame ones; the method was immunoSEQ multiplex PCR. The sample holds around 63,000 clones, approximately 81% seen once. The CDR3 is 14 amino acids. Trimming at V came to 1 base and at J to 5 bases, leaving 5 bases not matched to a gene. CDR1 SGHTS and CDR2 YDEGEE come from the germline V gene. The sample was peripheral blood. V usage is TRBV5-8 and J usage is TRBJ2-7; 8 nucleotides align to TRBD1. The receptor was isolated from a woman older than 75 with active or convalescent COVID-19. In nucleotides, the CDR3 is TGTGCCAGCAGCTTGAGACAGGGGTGGAACGAGCAGTACTTC. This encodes CASSLRQGWNEQYF.